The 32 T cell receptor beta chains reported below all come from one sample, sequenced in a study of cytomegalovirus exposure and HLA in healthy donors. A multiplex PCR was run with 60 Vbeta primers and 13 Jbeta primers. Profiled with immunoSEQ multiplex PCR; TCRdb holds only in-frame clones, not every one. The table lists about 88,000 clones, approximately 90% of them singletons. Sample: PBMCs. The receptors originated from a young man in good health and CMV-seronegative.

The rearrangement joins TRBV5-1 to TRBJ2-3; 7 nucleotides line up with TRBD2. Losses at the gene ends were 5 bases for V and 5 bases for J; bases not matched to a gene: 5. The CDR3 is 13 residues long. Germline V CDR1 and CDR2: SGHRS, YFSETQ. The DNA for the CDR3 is TGCGCCAGCAGTTACGGGAGGAGAGATACGCAGTATTTT. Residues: CASSYGRRDTQYF.

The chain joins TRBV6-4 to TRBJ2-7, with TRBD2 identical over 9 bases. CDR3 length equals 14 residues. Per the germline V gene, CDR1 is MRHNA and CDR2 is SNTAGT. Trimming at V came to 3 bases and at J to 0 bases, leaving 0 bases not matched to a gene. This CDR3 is CASSEAGGSYEQYF. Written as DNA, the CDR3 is TGTGCCAGCAGTGAAGCGGGAGGCTCCTACGAGCAGTACTTC.

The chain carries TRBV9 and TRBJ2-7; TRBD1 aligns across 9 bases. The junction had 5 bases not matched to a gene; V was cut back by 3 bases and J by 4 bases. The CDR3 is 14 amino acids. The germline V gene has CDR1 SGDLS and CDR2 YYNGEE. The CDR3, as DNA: TGTGCCAGCAGCGCGGGACAGGGAGGGTACGAGCAGTACTTC. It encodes CASSAGQGGYEQYF. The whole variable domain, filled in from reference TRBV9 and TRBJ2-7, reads DSGVTQTPKHLITATGQRVTLRCSPRSGDLSVYWYQQSLDQGLQFLIQYYNGEERAKGNILERFSAQQFPDLHSELNLSSLELGDSALYFCASSAGQGGYEQYFGPGTRLTVT.

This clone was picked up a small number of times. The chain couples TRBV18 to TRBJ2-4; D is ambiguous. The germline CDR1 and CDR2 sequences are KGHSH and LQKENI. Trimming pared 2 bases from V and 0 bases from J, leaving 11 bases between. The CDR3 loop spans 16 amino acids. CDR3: CASSPSQILAKNIQYF. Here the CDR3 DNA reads TGTGCCAGCTCACCATCGCAGATCCTAGCCAAAAACATTCAGTACTTC.

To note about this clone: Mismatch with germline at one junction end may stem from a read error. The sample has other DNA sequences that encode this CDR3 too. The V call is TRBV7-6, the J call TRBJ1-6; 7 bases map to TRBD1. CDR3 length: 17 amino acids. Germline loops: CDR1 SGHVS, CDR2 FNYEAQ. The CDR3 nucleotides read TGTGCCAGCAGCCCCCGACAGGGATTAACCTATAATTCCCCCCTCCACTTT. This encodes CASSPRQGLTYNSPLHF.

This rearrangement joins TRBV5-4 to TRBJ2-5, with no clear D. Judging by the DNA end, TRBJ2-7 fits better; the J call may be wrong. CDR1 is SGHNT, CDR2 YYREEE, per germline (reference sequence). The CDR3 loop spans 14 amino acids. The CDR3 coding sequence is TGTGCCAGCAGCTTGGGACTGAGCTCCTACGAGCAGTACTTC. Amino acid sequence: CASSLGLSSYEQYF.

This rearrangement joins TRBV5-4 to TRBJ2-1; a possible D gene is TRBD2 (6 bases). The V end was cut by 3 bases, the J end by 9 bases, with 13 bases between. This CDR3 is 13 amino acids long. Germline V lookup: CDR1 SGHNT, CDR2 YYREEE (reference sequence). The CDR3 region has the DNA TGTGCCAGCAGCTCAGTCGTCGGGGGTGAGCAGTTCTTC. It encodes CASSSVVGGEQFF.

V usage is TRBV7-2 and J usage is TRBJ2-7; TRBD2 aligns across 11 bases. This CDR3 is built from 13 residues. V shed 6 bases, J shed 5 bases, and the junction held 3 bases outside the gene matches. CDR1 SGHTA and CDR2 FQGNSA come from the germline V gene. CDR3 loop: CASREGLADEQYF. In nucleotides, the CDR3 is TGTGCCAGCAGGGAGGGACTAGCGGACGAGCAGTACTTC.

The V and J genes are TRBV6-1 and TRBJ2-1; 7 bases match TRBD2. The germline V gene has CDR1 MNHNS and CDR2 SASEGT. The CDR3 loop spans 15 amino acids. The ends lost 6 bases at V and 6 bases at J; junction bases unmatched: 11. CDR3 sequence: CASRLLASFFNEQFF. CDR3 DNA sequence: TGTGCCAGCAGATTACTAGCGTCCTTCTTCAATGAGCAGTTCTTC.

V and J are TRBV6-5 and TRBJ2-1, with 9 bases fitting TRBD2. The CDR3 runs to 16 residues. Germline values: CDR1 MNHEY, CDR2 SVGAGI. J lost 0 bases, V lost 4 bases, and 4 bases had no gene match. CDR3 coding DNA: TGTGCCAGCAGTTCCCTTAGCGGGAGCTCCTACAATGAGCAGTTCTTC. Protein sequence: CASSSLSGSSYNEQFF.

The chain's CDR3 is CASSYGLAGGPTGELFF. The CDR3 DNA reads TGTGCCAGCAGCTATGGACTAGCGGGAGGCCCCACCGGGGAGCTGTTTTTT. The rearrangement uses TRBV5-8 and TRBJ2-2; 14 bases match TRBD2. The length of the CDR3 is 17 residues. J lost 4 bases, V lost 3 bases, and 5 bases had no gene match. The germline CDR1 and CDR2 sequences are SGHTS and YDEGEE.

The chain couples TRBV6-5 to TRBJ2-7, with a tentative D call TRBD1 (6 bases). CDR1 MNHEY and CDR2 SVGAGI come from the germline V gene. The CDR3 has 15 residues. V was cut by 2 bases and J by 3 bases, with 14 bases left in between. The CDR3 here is CASSYGGRGSYEQYF. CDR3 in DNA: TGTGCCAGCAGTTACGGTGGCAGGGGTAGCTACGAGCAGTACTTC.

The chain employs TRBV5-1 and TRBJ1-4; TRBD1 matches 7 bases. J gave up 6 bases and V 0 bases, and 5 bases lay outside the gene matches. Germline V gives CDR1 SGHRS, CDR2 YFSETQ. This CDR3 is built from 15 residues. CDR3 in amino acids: CASSLGPGGHEKLFF. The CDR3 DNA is TGCGCCAGCAGCTTGGGCCCAGGGGGGCATGAAAAACTGTTTTTT.

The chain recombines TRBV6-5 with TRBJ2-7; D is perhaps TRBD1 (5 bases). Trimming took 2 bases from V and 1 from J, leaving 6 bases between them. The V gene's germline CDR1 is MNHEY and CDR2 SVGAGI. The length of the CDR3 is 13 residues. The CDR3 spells CASSYPGSYEQYF. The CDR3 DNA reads TGTGCCAGCAGTTACCCAGGGTCCTACGAGCAGTACTTC.

DNA of the CDR3: TGCAGCGGGGGGACAGGGGTAGGGACCCAGTACTTC. Translating gives CSGGTGVGTQYF. The V and J genes are TRBV29-1 and TRBJ2-5, with 10 bases lining up with TRBD1. The CDR3 contains 12 residues. Germline-derived CDR1 and CDR2 are SQVTM and ANQGSEA. With V trimmed by 7 bases and J by 7 bases, 6 bases remained unmatched.

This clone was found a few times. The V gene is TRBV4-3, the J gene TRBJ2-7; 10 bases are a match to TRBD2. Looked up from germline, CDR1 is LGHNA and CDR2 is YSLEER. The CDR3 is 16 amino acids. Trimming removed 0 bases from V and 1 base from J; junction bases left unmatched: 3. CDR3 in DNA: TGCGCCAGCAGCCAAGAGGGGACTAGCGCATCCTACGAGCAGTACTTC. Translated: CASSQEGTSASYEQYF.

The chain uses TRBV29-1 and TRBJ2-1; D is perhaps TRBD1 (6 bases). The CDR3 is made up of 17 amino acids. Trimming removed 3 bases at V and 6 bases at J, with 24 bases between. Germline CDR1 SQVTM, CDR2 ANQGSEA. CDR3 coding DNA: TGCAGCGTTGAGACAGGCCCCTTGGGTAGCTCTTTCAATGAGCAGTTCTTC. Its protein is CSVETGPLGSSFNEQFF.

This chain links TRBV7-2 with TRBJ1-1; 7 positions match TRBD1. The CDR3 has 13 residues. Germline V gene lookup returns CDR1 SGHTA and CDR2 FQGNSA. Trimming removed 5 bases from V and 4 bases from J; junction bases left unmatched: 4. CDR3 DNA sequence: TGTGCCAGCAGCCCGGGACAGCCCACTGAAGCTTTCTTT. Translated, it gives CASSPGQPTEAFF.

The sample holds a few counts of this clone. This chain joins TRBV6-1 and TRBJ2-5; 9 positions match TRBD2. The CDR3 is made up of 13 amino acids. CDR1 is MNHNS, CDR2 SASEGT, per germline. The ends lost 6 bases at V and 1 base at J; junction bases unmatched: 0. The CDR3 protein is CASRLAGQETQYF. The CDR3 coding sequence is TGTGCCAGCAGACTAGCGGGCCAAGAGACCCAGTACTTC.

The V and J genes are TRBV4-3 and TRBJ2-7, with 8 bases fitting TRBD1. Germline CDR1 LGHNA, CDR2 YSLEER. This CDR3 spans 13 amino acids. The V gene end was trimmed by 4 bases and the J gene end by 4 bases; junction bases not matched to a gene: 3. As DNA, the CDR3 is TGCGCCAGCAGCCGGACAGGGAGTTACGAGCAGTACTTC. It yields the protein CASSRTGSYEQYF.

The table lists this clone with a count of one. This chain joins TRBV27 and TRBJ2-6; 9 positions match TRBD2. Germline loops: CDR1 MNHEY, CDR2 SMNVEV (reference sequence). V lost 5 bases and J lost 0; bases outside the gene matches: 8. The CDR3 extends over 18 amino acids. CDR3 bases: TGTGCCAGCAGTCCCTTAGCGGGAGCGAGCTCTGGGGCCAACGTCCTGACTTTC. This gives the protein CASSPLAGASSGANVLTF.

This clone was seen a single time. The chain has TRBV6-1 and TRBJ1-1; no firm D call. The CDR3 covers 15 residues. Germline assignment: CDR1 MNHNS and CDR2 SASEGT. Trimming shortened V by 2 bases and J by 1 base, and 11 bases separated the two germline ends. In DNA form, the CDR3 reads TGTGCCAGCAGTGAAAAGGGAGACCGGAACACTGAAGCTTTCTTT. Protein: CASSEKGDRNTEAFF.

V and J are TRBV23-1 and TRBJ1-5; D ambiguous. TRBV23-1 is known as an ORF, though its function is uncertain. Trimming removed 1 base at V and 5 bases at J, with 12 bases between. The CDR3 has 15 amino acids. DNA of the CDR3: TGCGCCAGCAGTCAATTGTTCCCGAGTGATCAGCCCCAGCATTTT. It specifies CASSQLFPSDQPQHF.

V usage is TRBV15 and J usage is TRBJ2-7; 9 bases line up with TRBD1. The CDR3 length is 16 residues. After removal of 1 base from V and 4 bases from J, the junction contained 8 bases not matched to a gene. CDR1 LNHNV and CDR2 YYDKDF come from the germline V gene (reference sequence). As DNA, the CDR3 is TGTGCCACCAGCAGAGTAATAGGGACAGGGACTTACGAGCAGTACTTC. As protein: CATSRVIGTGTYEQYF.

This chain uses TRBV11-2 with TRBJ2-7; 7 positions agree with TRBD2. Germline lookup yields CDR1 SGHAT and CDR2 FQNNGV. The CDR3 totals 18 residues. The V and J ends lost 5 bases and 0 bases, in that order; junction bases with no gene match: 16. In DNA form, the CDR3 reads TGTGCCAGCAGCCCCATACAGAGGGAGCGGGGCCGCTCCTACGAGCAGTACTTC. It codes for CASSPIQRERGRSYEQYF.

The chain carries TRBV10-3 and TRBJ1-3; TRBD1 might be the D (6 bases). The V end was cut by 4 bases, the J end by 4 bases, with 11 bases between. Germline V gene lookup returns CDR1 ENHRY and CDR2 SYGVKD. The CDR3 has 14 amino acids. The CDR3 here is CAISGTGTGNTIYF. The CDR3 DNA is TGTGCCATCAGTGGAACAGGGACGGGAAACACCATATATTTT.

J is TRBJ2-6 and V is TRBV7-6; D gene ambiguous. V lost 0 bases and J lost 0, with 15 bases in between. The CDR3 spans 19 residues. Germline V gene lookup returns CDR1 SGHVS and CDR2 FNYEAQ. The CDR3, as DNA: TGTGCCAGCAGCTTAGCCCCTACCACAGCTAACTCTGGGGCCAACGTCCTGACTTTC. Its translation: CASSLAPTTANSGANVLTF.

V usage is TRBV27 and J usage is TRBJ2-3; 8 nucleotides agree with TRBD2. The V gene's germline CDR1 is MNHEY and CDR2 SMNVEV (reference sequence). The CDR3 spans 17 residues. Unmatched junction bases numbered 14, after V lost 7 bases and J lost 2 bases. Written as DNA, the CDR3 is TGTGCCAGCACCAAACTAGCGGTTCCTCCCTACACAGATACGCAGTATTTT. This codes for CASTKLAVPPYTDTQYF.

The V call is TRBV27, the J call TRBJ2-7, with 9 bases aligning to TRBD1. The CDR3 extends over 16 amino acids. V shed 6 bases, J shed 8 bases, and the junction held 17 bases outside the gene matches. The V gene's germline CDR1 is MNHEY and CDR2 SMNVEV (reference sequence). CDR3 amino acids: CASSYYRDRDYVKQYF. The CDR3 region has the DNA TGTGCCAGCAGCTATTACCGGGACAGGGACTACGTCAAGCAGTACTTC.

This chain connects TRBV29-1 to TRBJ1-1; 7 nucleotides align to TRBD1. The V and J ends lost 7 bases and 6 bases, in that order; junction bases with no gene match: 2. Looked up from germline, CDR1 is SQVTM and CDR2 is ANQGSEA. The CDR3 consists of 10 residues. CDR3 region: CSGDRAEAFF. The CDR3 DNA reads TGCAGCGGTGACAGGGCTGAAGCTTTCTTT.

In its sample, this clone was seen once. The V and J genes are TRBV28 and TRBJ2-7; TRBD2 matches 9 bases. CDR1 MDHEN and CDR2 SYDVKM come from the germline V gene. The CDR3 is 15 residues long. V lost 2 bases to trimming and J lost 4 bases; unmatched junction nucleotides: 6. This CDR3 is CASSLSAGGLYEQYF. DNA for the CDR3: TGTGCCAGCAGTTTAAGCGCGGGAGGGCTTTACGAGCAGTACTTC.

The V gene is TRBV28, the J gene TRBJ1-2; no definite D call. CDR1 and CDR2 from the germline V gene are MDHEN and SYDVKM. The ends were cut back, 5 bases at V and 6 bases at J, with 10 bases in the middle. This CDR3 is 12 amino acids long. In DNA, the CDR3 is TGTGCCAGCAGTGGAGCCAACGATGGCTACACCTTC. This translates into CASSGANDGYTF.